This TCR beta chain derives from a study of blood T cell repertoires in COVID-19. Study-level information: Acute and convalescent COVID-19 specimens originated in the United States, Italy and Spain.

The V gene lost 3 bases and the J gene lost 6 bases, with 11 bases spanning the gap. CDR3 length equals 13 residues. Authors' analysis steps: By means of reference gene primer amplification, nucleated cell counts were estimated. Sequenced by immunoSEQ multiplex PCR; TCRdb stores in-frame clones only, minus some. The V and J calls and clone size come from that table; D and trimming were worked out from the DNA. The sample includes 150,000 to 200,000 clones, approximately 83% of them seen just once. Sequencing input: peripheral blood. The genes are TRBV12-3 or TRBV12-4 and TRBJ1-2; perhaps TRBD1 as D (5 bases). The sequence was obtained from a man aged 45 to 65 with active or convalescent COVID-19. The CDR3 sequence is CASSFAGKNGYTF. The CDR3 nucleotides are TGTGCCAGCAGTTTCGCAGGGAAGAATGGCTACACCTTC.